What follows are 14 T cell receptor beta chains derived from one specimen sequenced in a study of shared clonotypes between healthy human individuals. The table came from immunoSEQ multiplex PCR; TCRdb's copy has only in-frame clones and leaves some out. The sample carries 1 million to 1.2 million clones, roughly 77% recorded once. The sequenced material came from memory CD4+ T cells from PBMCs. The sample's subset: CD45RA-negative fraction. The receptors originated from a young man in good health. Some clones in this sample may be carry-over from other donors' samples.

This chain links TRBV2 with TRBJ1-2, with unresolved D. In germline, CDR1 is SNHLY, CDR2 FYNNEI. Trimming stripped 6 bases from V and 2 bases from J, with 13 bases between. CDR3 length equals 14 residues. The CDR3 sequence: CASSATQENYGYTF. The DNA of the CDR3 is TGTGCCAGCAGCGCCACCCAGGAAAACTATGGCTACACCTTC.

In nucleotides, the CDR3 is TGTGCCAGCAGTTTTATAGGGACGAGGAACTATGGCTACACCTTC. Amino acids: CASSFIGTRNYGYTF. The chain carries TRBV28 and TRBJ1-2, with D possibly being TRBD1 (5 bases). The CDR3 is 15 amino acids. Germline V gene data show CDR1 as MDHEN and CDR2 as SYDVKM. Trimming took off 3 bases at V and 2 bases at J, with 13 bases between the two ends.

The chain carries TRBV5-6 and TRBJ2-4; D might be TRBD1 (6 bases). V was trimmed by 3 bases and J by 0 bases, leaving 10 bases between them. This CDR3 comprises 15 residues. Germline CDR1 reads SGHDT; CDR2 reads YYEEEE. CDR3 residues: CASSSYRVAKNIQYF. CDR3 nucleotides: TGTGCCAGCAGCTCATACAGGGTAGCCAAAAACATTCAGTACTTC.

This chain links TRBV28 with TRBJ1-5, with D uncertain. Germline V gene data show CDR1 as MDHEN and CDR2 as SYDVKM. Trimming removed 5 bases at V and 6 bases at J, with 23 bases between. The CDR3 consists of 17 residues. The CDR3 loop is CASSTPIGRRGGQPQHF. In DNA form, the CDR3 reads TGTGCCAGCAGTACCCCAATCGGACGGCGGGGTGGTCAGCCCCAGCATTTT.

The gene calls are TRBV19 and TRBJ2-7; D unclear. Looked up from germline, CDR1 is LNHDA and CDR2 is SQIVND (reference sequence). The CDR3 totals 16 residues. Between the trimmed V and J ends, which lost 4 bases and 4 bases, there was a span of 20 bases. Here the CDR3 reads CASSTRRSRRWYEQYF. The CDR3, as DNA: TGTGCCAGTAGTACCCGACGTAGCCGAAGATGGTACGAGCAGTACTTC.

The chain has TRBV7-8 and TRBJ2-3; the D is unclear. The CDR3 has 16 amino acids. CDR1 and CDR2 (germline): SGHVS, FQNEAQ. The V end lost 1 base, the J end lost 0 bases, and 11 bases lay between the germline ends. Here the CDR3 DNA reads TGTGCCAGCAGCTTAGAGCTGCAGACTAGCACAGATACGCAGTATTTT. The encoded protein is CASSLELQTSTDTQYF.

J is TRBJ2-1 and V is TRBV11-2, with 8 bases matching TRBD1. The CDR3 is made up of 13 amino acids. From germline, CDR1 is SGHAT and CDR2 FQNNGV. The J segment lost 9 bases and the V segment lost 5 bases, leaving 6 bases of the junction unmatched. This CDR3 reads CASSPGRGREQFF. The CDR3 bases are TGTGCCAGCAGCCCCGGCAGGGGGCGTGAGCAGTTCTTC.

This clone was found a few times. Other DNA sequences within the sample encode an identical CDR3. This chain uses TRBV9 with TRBJ2-1; 8 nucleotides align to TRBD1. Germline lookup yields CDR1 SGDLS and CDR2 YYNGEE. This CDR3 has 15 amino acids. Unmatched junction bases numbered 2, after V lost 0 bases and J lost 3 bases. The CDR3 DNA sequence: TGTGCCAGCAGCGTAGCGGGGACAGGCTACAATGAGCAGTTCTTC. Its protein is CASSVAGTGYNEQFF.

This clone was seen many times. The CDR3 coding sequence is TGCGCCAGCAGCTTGAGGAGCGGGAGGGTCTCCTACAATGAGCAGTTCTTC. Residues: CASSLRSGRVSYNEQFF. The chain has TRBV5-1 and TRBJ2-1; 10 bases are shared with TRBD2. Germline trimming cut 1 base from V and 0 bases from J; bases unmatched to any gene: 4. The CDR3 length is 17 residues. The germline CDR1 and CDR2 sequences are SGHRS and YFSETQ. Full variable domain (outside the CDR3, taken from reference TRBV5-1 and TRBJ2-1): KAGVTQTPRYLIKTRGQQVTLSCSPISGHRSVSWYQQTPGQGLQFLFEYFSETQRNKGNFPGRFSGRQFSNSRSEMNVSTLELGDSALYLCASSLRSGRVSYNEQFFGPGTRLTVL.

V usage is TRBV6-5 and J usage is TRBJ2-2, with TRBD2 as a possible D gene (5 bases). The CDR3 is 14 residues long. Per germline, CDR1 MNHEY and CDR2 SVGAGI. Trimming removed 5 bases from V and 3 bases from J, with 10 bases in between. CDR3 loop: CASSILGDTGELFF. Here the CDR3 DNA reads TGTGCCAGCAGTATACTAGGTGACACCGGGGAGCTGTTTTTT.

The V and J genes are TRBV27 and TRBJ1-4; D uncertain. The V gene's germline CDR1 is MNHEY and CDR2 SMNVEV (reference sequence). The length of the CDR3 is 12 residues. V was shortened by 5 bases and J by 10 bases, with 11 bases between the two germline ends. The CDR3 nucleotides read TGTGCCAGCAGTCCATTGGACGGAAAACTGTTTTTT. Amino acids: CASSPLDGKLFF.

This chain links TRBV6-5 with TRBJ1-4; TRBD1 agrees at 9 bases. The CDR3 is 15 residues long. The trim removed 5 bases at V and 7 bases at J, leaving 8 bases unmatched. CDR1 MNHEY and CDR2 SVGAGI come from the germline V gene. For the CDR3, the DNA is TGTGCCAGCAGTGTCCGGGACAGGGTGGGTGAAAAACTGTTTTTT. Translating it yields CASSVRDRVGEKLFF.

This clone was observed once. The genes are TRBV5-1 and TRBJ2-7; 9 nucleotides match TRBD1. The CDR3 extends over 14 amino acids. The V segment lost 4 bases and the J segment 6 bases; nucleotides outside the gene matches: 8. Germline V gene lookup returns CDR1 SGHRS and CDR2 YFSETQ. The CDR3 DNA follows: TGCGCCAGCAGCGACCCACAGGGGGCGCGCGAGCAGTACTTC. It is translated as CASSDPQGAREQYF.

As to this clone: Within the sample, other DNA sequences also encode this same CDR3. V usage is TRBV7-2 and J usage is TRBJ1-2, with a tentative D call TRBD1 (5 bases). V gave up 2 bases and J gave up 5 bases, with 6 bases separating them. The CDR3 runs 12 residues. The germline gives CDR1 SGHTA, CDR2 FQGNSA. The CDR3 coding sequence is TGTGCCAGCAGCTTAACAGGATATGGCTACACCTTC. It specifies CASSLTGYGYTF.